Reported below is one T cell receptor (beta chain). What it binds is unknown. Sample-barcoded 5' priming and a J-beta primer mix drove a second PCR of 7 to 11 cycles. Every single cDNA molecule received a tag from a template-switch adaptor with 12 random nucleotides. TCRdb re-analysed the 5' RACE reads in MiXCR, keeping a single row per CDR3 protein. The table records hundreds of thousands of distinct CDR3 sequences, about three fifths of them present only once. The data were taken from a study of blood T cells in healthy people across ages. The study, taken as a whole, reports: Expanded clonotype changes were possibly confounded by unknown donor CMV status. There was a strong correlation between TCR beta diversity and naive T cell percentage. Estimated diversity, derived from one million T cells, was regarded as an underestimate.

The junction had 10 bases not matched to a gene; V was cut back by 5 bases and J by 0 bases. Germline CDR1 reads SEHNR; CDR2 reads FQNEAQ (reference sequence). This CDR3 has 16 residues. The rearrangement links TRBV7-9 to TRBJ2-7, with 7 nucleotides matching TRBD1. Sample: blood. The receptor was derived from a man in his thirties or forties in good health. CDR3 DNA sequence: TGTGCCAGCAGCGCAGGGGGAAGTCAAGCCTCCTACGAGCAGTACTTC. Translating gives CASSAGGSQASYEQYF.